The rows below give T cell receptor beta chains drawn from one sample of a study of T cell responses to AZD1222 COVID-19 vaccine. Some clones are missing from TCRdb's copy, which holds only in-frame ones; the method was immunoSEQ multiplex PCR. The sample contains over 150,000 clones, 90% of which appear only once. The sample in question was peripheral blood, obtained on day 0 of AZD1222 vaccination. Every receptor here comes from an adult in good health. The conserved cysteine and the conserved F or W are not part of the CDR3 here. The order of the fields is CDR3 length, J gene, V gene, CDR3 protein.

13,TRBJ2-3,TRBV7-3,ASNRGGRGTDTQY
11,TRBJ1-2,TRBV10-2,ASSLQVDYGYT
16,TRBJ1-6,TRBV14,ASSQDLRVVSYNSPLH
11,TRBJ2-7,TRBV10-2,ASRRGQTYEQY
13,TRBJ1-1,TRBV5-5,ASSVREGEYTEAF
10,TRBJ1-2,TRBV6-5,ASSMDSYGYT
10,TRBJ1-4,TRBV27,ASKGFNEKLF
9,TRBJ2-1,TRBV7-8,ASSLRGQQF
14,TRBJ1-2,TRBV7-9,ASSTGDSSANYGYT
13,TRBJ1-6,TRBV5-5,ASSLKGGIRSPLH
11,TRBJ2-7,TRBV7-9,ASSLGLGNEQY
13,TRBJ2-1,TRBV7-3,ASSSSGALYNEQF
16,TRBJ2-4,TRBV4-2,ASSQELAGGPGKNIQY
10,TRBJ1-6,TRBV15,ATRGGNSPLH
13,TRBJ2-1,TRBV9,ASSVLSGGANEQF
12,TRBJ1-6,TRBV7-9,ASSLARDDSPLH
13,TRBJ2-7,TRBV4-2,ASSQGLGRTYEQY
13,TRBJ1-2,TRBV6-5,ASSYRPAGVNGYT
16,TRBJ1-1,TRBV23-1,ASSQSRGFRQKNTEAF
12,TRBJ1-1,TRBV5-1,ASSTGFWGTEAF
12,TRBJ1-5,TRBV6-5,ASSYGGGNQPQH
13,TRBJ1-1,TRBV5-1,ASSLVSMRRGEAF
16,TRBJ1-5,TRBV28,ASSLSDSGRLGNQPQH
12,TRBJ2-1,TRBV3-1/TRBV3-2,ASSRGGDYNEQF
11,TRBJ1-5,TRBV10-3,AISRGADQPQH
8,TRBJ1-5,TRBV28,ASSYRTIH
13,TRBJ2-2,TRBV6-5,ASNYISPETGELF
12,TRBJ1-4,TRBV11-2,ASSPLAANEKLF
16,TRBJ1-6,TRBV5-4,ASSDWDSLFPYNSPLH
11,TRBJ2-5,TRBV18,ASSRDRKETQY
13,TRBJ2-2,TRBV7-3,ASSLTGQGTGELF
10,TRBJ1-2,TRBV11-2,ASSLAGGGYT
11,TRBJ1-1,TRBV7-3,ASSLIRDTEAF
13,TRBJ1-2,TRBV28,ASSILQGAGNGYT
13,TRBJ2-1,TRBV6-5,ATSGGAGFYNEQF
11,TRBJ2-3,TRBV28,ASSPDPTRRQY
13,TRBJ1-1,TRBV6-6,ASSSQLTSDLRAF
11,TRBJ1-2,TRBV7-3,ASSLGQGEGYT
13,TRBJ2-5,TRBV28,ASTRGGGGQETQY
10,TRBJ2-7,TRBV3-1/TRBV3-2,ASSQVSYEQY
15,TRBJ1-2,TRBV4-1,ASSQEVPRGTLYGYT
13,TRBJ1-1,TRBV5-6,ASSPPTGGYTEAF
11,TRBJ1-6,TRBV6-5,ASSGGPNSPLH
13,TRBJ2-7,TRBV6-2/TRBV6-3,ASSSGVLNSYEQY
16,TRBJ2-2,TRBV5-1,ASSLMTLAGGPTGELF
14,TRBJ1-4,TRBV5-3,ARSLAGLVSNEKLF
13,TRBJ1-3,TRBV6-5,ASSYSGDRGNTIY
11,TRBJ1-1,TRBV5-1,ASTGQEDTEAF
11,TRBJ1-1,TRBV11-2,ASSLVQNTEAF